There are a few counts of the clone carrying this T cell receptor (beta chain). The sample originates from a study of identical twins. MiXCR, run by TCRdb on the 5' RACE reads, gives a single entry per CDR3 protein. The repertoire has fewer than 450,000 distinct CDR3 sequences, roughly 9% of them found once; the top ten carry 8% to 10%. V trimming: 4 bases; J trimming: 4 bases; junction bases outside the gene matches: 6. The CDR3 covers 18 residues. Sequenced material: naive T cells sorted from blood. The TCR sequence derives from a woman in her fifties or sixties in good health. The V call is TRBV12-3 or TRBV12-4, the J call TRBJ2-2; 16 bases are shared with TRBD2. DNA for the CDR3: TGTGCCAGCAGTTCTGGGACTAGCGGGAGGGCCCTCACCGGGGAGCTGTTTTTT. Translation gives CASSSGTSGRALTGELFF.